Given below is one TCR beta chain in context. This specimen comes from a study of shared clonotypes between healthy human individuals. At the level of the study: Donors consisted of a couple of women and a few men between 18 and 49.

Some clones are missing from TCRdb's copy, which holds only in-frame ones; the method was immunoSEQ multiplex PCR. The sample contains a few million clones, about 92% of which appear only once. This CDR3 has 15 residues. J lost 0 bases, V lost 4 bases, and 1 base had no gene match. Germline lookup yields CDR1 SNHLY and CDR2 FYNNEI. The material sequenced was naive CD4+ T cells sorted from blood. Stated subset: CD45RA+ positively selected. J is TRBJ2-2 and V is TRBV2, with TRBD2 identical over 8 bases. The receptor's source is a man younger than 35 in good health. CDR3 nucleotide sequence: TGTGCCAGCAGTGTAGCGGGGCCGAACACCGGGGAGCTGTTTTTT. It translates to CASSVAGPNTGELFF. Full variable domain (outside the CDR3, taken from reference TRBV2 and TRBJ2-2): EPEVTQTPSHQVTQMGQEVILRCVPISNHLYFYWYRQILGQKVEFLVSFYNNEISEKSEIFDDQFSVERPDGSNFTLKIRSTKLEDSAMYFCASSVAGPNTGELFFGEGSRLTVL.